This TCR beta chain stems from a study of CD8 T cells in ankylosing spondylitis (dated by TCRdb to 2015 to 2018). As for the study more broadly: T cell receptor beta repertoires were profiled in healthy donors and ankylosing spondylitis patients so that disease-linked TCR variants could be found. The full study cohort was made up of roughly 25 ankylosing spondylitis patients and fewer than 120 healthy donors. Peripheral blood was sampled, and synovial fluid was additionally collected from ankylosing spondylitis patients.

Reading the germline V gene gives CDR1 SGHRS and CDR2 YFSETQ. The CDR3 covers 15 residues, taking in both the cysteine and the phenylalanine. CDR3 DNA is the only sequence kept; it has 45 bases, read in frame from the first base. V is cut back by 4 bases and J by 7 bases, with 10 bases in the junction unmatched. Sequencing used an Illumina HiSeq 2500. Quantitative 5'-RACE with molecular barcodes was used to prepare TCR beta libraries. The authors' analysis ran thus. Disease-linked TCR variants were identified with a new computational method built on a probabilistic model of VDJ rearrangement. The public reads were run again by TCRdb, first through fastp at Q25 and then through MiXCR, and only productive beta chains were kept. Every CDR3 protein is listed once, alongside the most common genes and DNA of its rows. The V and J calls follow TCRdb's processing rather than the paper's. A total of 300,000 to 400,000 distinct CDR3 sequences appear in this sample, around 10% of them only once. In total, the top ten clones hold 9.1% of the sample.

The research as a whole found: Some motif variants were previously reported in synovial fluid and blood of reactive arthritis patients, suggesting common disease-initiation mechanisms. The disease-linked clones showed a CD8+ phenotype and occurred at relatively low frequencies in peripheral blood. The disease-linked clones were reported to be significantly enriched in matched synovial fluid samples from ankylosing spondylitis patients. Blood from ankylosing spondylitis patients appeared to be characterized by a TCR beta motif made up of eight highly homologous amino acid variants.

This clonotype has ten or more counts. Its target antigen remains unknown. Base qualities are not recorded, but no much larger clone differs from it by a single base. The sample comprised blood, either unsorted or a sorted T cell fraction (not recorded which). The origin of this receptor is a female donor with ankylosing spondylitis or in good health (not recorded which). The chain is made from TRBV5-1 and TRBJ1-1; 10 bases in between match TRBD1. The nucleotides are TGCGCCAGCAGCCCCCCGGGACAGGGGATAGGTGAAGCTTTCTTT. Translation gives CASSPPGQGIGEAFF.